Each of the 28 T cell receptor beta chains below was sequenced from the same sample in a study of OX40 agonist ivuxolimab in advanced cancers. To prepare the library, the immunoSEQ multiplex PCR assay was applied. TCRdb provides this immuneACCESS table in a form limited to in-frame rearrangements. Some clones are lacking; in checked studies, under half of them reflect an unresolved V gene, and why the rest are absent is not known. The sample data list 15,000 to 20,000 clones, and more than 80% of these were observed just once. About 27% of the sample rests with the top ten. The sample was CD4+ or CD8+ T cells sorted from blood, taken in a trial of the OX40 agonist ivuxolimab. Receptors were obtained from an adult with an advanced solid tumor such as melanoma, head and neck, liver or kidney cancer.

The J gene is TRBJ1-3, the V gene TRBV7-6; TRBD1 aligns across 8 bases. The length of the CDR3 is 16 residues. Trimming removed 5 bases from V and 0 bases from J; junction bases left unmatched: 6. Germline CDR1 SGHVS, CDR2 FNYEAQ. The DNA of the CDR3 is TGTGCCAGCAGCCCCCGGACAGGGACCTCTGGAAACACCATATATTTT. It yields the protein CASSPRTGTSGNTIYF.

This rearrangement joins TRBV28 to TRBJ2-7; D is undetermined. Germline CDR1 MDHEN, CDR2 SYDVKM. Between the trimmed V and J ends, which lost 5 bases and 2 bases, there was a span of 7 bases. The CDR3 totals 12 residues. CDR3 DNA sequence: TGTGCCAGCAGTGTTCAGGCCTACGAGCAGTACTTC. Its protein product is CASSVQAYEQYF.

This clone was detected a few times. The rearrangement joins TRBV29-1 to TRBJ2-2, with TRBD1 as a possible D gene (6 bases). V was pared by 8 bases and J by 3 bases, with 16 bases between. CDR3 length: 14 amino acids. Germline-derived CDR1 and CDR2 are SQVTM and ANQGSEA. The CDR3, as DNA: TGCAGCATCCAACAACAGGGCGACACCGGGGAGCTGTTTTTT. This encodes CSIQQQGDTGELFF.

This chain connects TRBV5-5 to TRBJ2-1; 14 bases agree with TRBD2. J was trimmed by 8 bases and V by 4 bases; bases with no gene match: 2. The CDR3 spans 14 residues. Per the germline V gene, CDR1 is SGHKS and CDR2 is YYEKEE (reference sequence). The CDR3 loop reads CASSMTSGRDEQFF. The CDR3 DNA follows: TGTGCCAGCAGCATGACTAGCGGGAGGGATGAGCAGTTCTTC.

The chain carries TRBV4-2 and TRBJ1-1, with TRBD1 matching over 8 bases. The CDR3 runs 14 residues. Germline V gene lookup returns CDR1 LGHNA and CDR2 YNFKEQ. The trim removed 2 bases at V and 4 bases at J, leaving 3 bases unmatched. CDR3 bases: TGTGCCAGCAGCCAAAGAACAGGGGGCACTGAAGCTTTCTTT. Its protein is CASSQRTGGTEAFF.

This clone was recorded a few times. The genes are TRBV11-2 and TRBJ2-3; D is undetermined. V was pared by 3 bases and J by 0 bases, with 7 bases between. This CDR3 has 14 amino acids. Germline loops: CDR1 SGHAT, CDR2 FQNNGV. The DNA for the CDR3 is TGTGCCAGCAGCTTTTGGATGAGCACAGATACGCAGTATTTT. This sequence encodes CASSFWMSTDTQYF.

This clone was found a few times. The rearrangement uses TRBV27 and TRBJ2-2, with D unresolved. The CDR3 has 13 residues. Trimming left V 3 bases short and J 0 bases short, with 2 bases between. Germline V gene lookup returns CDR1 MNHEY and CDR2 SMNVEV (reference sequence). CDR3 sequence: CASSFSNTGELFF. The CDR3 DNA follows: TGTGCCAGCAGTTTCTCGAACACCGGGGAGCTGTTTTTT.

This sequence joins TRBV9 and TRBJ1-3; D uncertain. The CDR3 sequence is 14 residues long. The ends were cut back, 4 bases at V and 2 bases at J, with 10 bases in the middle. The germline CDR1 and CDR2 sequences are SGDLS and YYNGEE. CDR3 protein: CASSTGGTGNTIYF. The DNA for the CDR3 is TGTGCCAGCAGCACTGGCGGGACTGGAAACACCATATATTTT.

The chain uses TRBV14 and TRBJ1-3; D unresolved. V lost 3 bases, J lost 5 bases, and 5 bases lay in between. This CDR3 contains 12 residues. Germline CDR1 reads SGHDN; CDR2 reads FVKESK. The CDR3 bases are TGTGCCAGCAGCCAGGGGAGAAACACCATATATTTT. This encodes CASSQGRNTIYF.

This chain links TRBV2 with TRBJ2-2; D unresolved. Deletions cut 10 bases from V and 0 bases from J, with 12 bases between. Germline V gene sequence: CDR1 SNHLY, CDR2 FYNNEI. The CDR3 has 14 residues. The CDR3 sequence: CAIDNSANTGELFF. The CDR3 coding sequence is TGTGCCATCGATAATTCCGCGAACACCGGGGAGCTGTTTTTT.

V gene TRBV2 combines with J gene TRBJ2-5; D remains ambiguous. V lost 5 bases and J 4 bases, leaving 8 bases between the germline ends. Looked up from germline, CDR1 is SNHLY and CDR2 is FYNNEI. This CDR3 region has 12 residues. The CDR3 here is CASSLGRETQYF. DNA of the CDR3: TGTGCCAGCAGTTTAGGCCGAGAGACCCAGTACTTC. Filled out from reference TRBV2 and TRBJ2-5, the complete variable domain reads EPEVTQTPSHQVTQMGQEVILRCVPISNHLYFYWYRQILGQKVEFLVSFYNNEISEKSEIFDDQFSVERPDGSNFTLKIRSTKLEDSAMYFCASSLGRETQYFGPGTRLLVL.

This chain uses TRBV6-4 with TRBJ2-7; TRBD1 matches at 7 bases. The CDR3 loop spans 15 amino acids. Germline lookup yields CDR1 MRHNA and CDR2 SNTAGT. V shed 0 bases, J shed 3 bases, and the junction held 5 bases outside the gene matches. The CDR3 DNA sequence: TGTGCCAGCAGTGACTCCTCCGGGACAGTCTACGAGCAGTACTTC. The encoded protein is CASSDSSGTVYEQYF.

The chain employs TRBV9 and TRBJ2-7, with D possibly matching TRBD2 (5 bases). CDR3 size: 14 residues. Germline CDR1 reads SGDLS; CDR2 reads YYNGEE. The ends were cut back, 3 bases at V and 4 bases at J, with 14 bases in the middle. DNA for the CDR3: TGTGCCAGCAGCGCTGGGAGTAGGACTTACGAGCAGTACTTC. This encodes CASSAGSRTYEQYF. Combining the CDR3 with reference TRBV9 and TRBJ2-7 gives the whole variable domain DSGVTQTPKHLITATGQRVTLRCSPRSGDLSVYWYQQSLDQGLQFLIQYYNGEERAKGNILERFSAQQFPDLHSELNLSSLELGDSALYFCASSAGSRTYEQYFGPGTRLTVT.

This clone turned up a few times. V gene TRBV10-3 combines with J gene TRBJ2-5; D call uncertain. CDR1 ENHRY and CDR2 SYGVKD come from the germline V gene. The CDR3 is 16 residues long. Trimming removed 0 bases from V and 1 base from J, with 12 bases in between. CDR3 in amino acids: CAISESAGLTQETQYF. Written as DNA, the CDR3 is TGTGCCATCAGTGAGTCCGCCGGGCTAACCCAAGAGACCCAGTACTTC.

This clone was found a few times. V is TRBV14 and J is TRBJ1-3, with D unclear. CDR3 length: 15 amino acids. V lost 1 base and J 2 bases, leaving 9 bases between the germline ends. Germline V CDR1 and CDR2: SGHDN, FVKESK. CDR3 in DNA: TGTGCCAGCAGCCAAGGTGGCGTCCCTGGAAACACCATATATTTT. Residues: CASSQGGVPGNTIYF.

In this sample, this clone turned up once. The genes are TRBV29-1 and TRBJ2-3; the match to TRBD1 covers 11 bases. CDR1 and CDR2 (germline): SQVTM, ANQGSEA. With 3 bases clipped from V and 5 bases from J, the junction kept 7 bases outside the gene matches. This CDR3 has 15 residues. The CDR3 here is CSVDGTGGFGDTQYF. DNA for the CDR3: TGCAGCGTTGATGGGACAGGGGGTTTTGGAGATACGCAGTATTTT.

V gene TRBV28 combines with J gene TRBJ2-3, with 10 bases matching TRBD2. Germline lookup yields CDR1 MDHEN and CDR2 SYDVKM. CDR3 size: 16 residues. V lost 2 bases and J lost 6; bases outside the gene matches: 8. The CDR3 DNA reads as TGTGCCAGCAGTTTAGAAGCGGGGGGGGCTCTGGATACGCAGTATTTT. Translation: CASSLEAGGALDTQYF.

This clone was seen only a few times. The V and J genes are TRBV19 and TRBJ2-7, with no clear D. This CDR3 is built from 14 residues. Trimming removed 5 bases from V and 4 bases from J, with 15 bases in between. CDR1 and CDR2 (germline): LNHDA, SQIVND (reference sequence). CDR3 amino acids: CASSFHVGDYEQYF. The CDR3 DNA reads as TGTGCCAGTAGTTTCCATGTGGGCGATTACGAGCAGTACTTC.

The chain uses TRBV5-1 and TRBJ2-7; either TRBD1 or TRBD2 may fit D (5 bases each). Trimming cost V 6 bases and J 0 bases, with 13 bases left between them. The CDR3 loop spans 14 amino acids. Per the germline V gene, CDR1 is SGHRS and CDR2 is YFSETQ. CDR3 sequence reads: CASTGEGHSYEQYF. The CDR3 nucleotides read TGCGCCAGCACCGGTGAGGGGCACTCCTACGAGCAGTACTTC.

This sequence joins TRBV2 and TRBJ2-2, with 8 positions matching TRBD2. The CDR3 runs to 13 residues. Losses at the gene ends were 7 bases for V and 4 bases for J; bases not matched to a gene: 2. Germline values: CDR1 SNHLY, CDR2 FYNNEI. CDR3 DNA: TGTGCCAGCAAAACTAGCGGCACCGGGGAGCTGTTTTTT. It is translated as CASKTSGTGELFF.

The chain combines TRBV4-3 with TRBJ1-5; the D gene is possibly TRBD1 (6 bases). The germline V and J ends were trimmed by 4 bases and 3 bases, with 16 bases remaining between them. The CDR3 is 16 amino acids. Germline V gives CDR1 LGHNA, CDR2 YSLEER. In nucleotides, the CDR3 is TGCGCCAGCAGCCCCTCGACAGGCAGCCTCAATCAGCCCCAGCATTTT. Protein: CASSPSTGSLNQPQHF.

V usage is TRBV6-1 and J usage is TRBJ1-3, with TRBD1 as a possible D gene (6 bases). The V end lost 0 bases, the J end lost 4 bases, and 10 bases lay between the germline ends. This CDR3 is built from 15 residues. CDR1 MNHNS and CDR2 SASEGT come from the germline V gene. The CDR3 here is CASSEAIRGGNTIYF. In nucleotides, the CDR3 is TGTGCCAGCAGTGAAGCAATAAGGGGGGGAAACACCATATATTTT.

This clone was observed once. The J gene is TRBJ2-2, the V gene TRBV13; 13 bases map to TRBD2. The CDR3 totals 17 residues. Trimming at V came to 4 bases and at J to 5 bases, leaving 7 bases not matched to a gene. Germline CDR1 reads PRHDT; CDR2 reads FYEKMQ (reference sequence). CDR3 region: CASSSGLAGASTGELFF. The CDR3 DNA sequence: TGTGCCAGCAGCTCCGGACTAGCGGGGGCCTCGACCGGGGAGCTGTTTTTT.

This clone was recorded once. The rearrangement uses TRBV7-6 and TRBJ2-7, with 10 bases matching TRBD2. The length of the CDR3 is 14 residues. Trimming removed 3 bases from V and 6 bases from J; junction bases left unmatched: 5. Per germline, CDR1 SGHVS and CDR2 FNYEAQ. The CDR3 reads CASSFASGSSEQYF. Here the CDR3 DNA reads TGTGCCAGCAGCTTCGCTAGCGGGAGTTCCGAGCAGTACTTC.

This chain connects TRBV5-1 to TRBJ2-5; a possible D gene is TRBD2 (7 bases). The CDR3 is 16 residues long. CDR1 is SGHRS, CDR2 YFSETQ, per germline. V was shortened by 2 bases and J by 5 bases, with 19 bases between the two germline ends. The CDR3 reads CASSFDPEGGGETQYF. The CDR3 bases are TGCGCCAGCAGCTTTGATCCCGAGGGGGGAGGGGAGACCCAGTACTTC.

The gene calls are TRBV5-4 and TRBJ2-5; D may be TRBD2 (6 bases). The CDR3 length is 13 residues. The V end was cut by 5 bases, the J end by 5 bases, with 13 bases between. Germline V CDR1 and CDR2: SGHNT, YYREEE (reference sequence). The CDR3 DNA is TGTGCCAGCAGTCCGGGGGACTGGGAGACCCAGTACTTC. Amino acid sequence: CASSPGDWETQYF.

The chain couples TRBV4-1 to TRBJ1-1; the D gene is possibly TRBD1 (5 bases). Germline V gene data show CDR1 as MGHRA and CDR2 as YSYEKL. The CDR3 consists of 16 residues. The V gene lost 2 bases and the J gene lost 0 bases, with 13 bases spanning the gap. CDR3: CASSQYSGTVNTEAFF. The DNA of the CDR3 is TGCGCCAGCAGCCAATACTCCGGGACGGTGAACACTGAAGCTTTCTTT.

V gene TRBV6-4 combines with J gene TRBJ2-2; 10 positions agree with TRBD1. The germline gives CDR1 MRHNA, CDR2 SNTAGT. After removal of 3 bases from V and 5 bases from J, the junction contained 3 bases not matched to a gene. The CDR3 covers 15 residues. The CDR3 spells CASSEGTGDTGELFF. The CDR3, as DNA: TGTGCCAGCAGTGAGGGGACAGGGGATACCGGGGAGCTGTTTTTT.